What follows are 22 T cell receptor beta chains derived from one specimen sequenced in a study of identical twins. TCRdb called the 5' RACE reads again in MiXCR, with one record for every CDR3 protein. The table has 500,000 to 650,000 distinct CDR3 sequences, 7.1% seen once. The sample was also reused in another study, on yellow fever vaccine responses in identical twins.

The sequenced material came from PBMCs. These receptors originate from a woman younger than 35 in good health.

The chain recombines TRBV11-2 with TRBJ2-7; the match to TRBD2 covers 12 bases. Losses at the gene ends were 5 bases for V and 4 bases for J; bases not matched to a gene: 6. The CDR3 has 15 residues. CDR1 and CDR2 from the germline V gene are SGHAT and FQNNGV. DNA of the CDR3: TGTGCCAGCAGCGAGACTAGCGGGGGACCTTACGAGCAGTACGTC. It is translated as CASSETSGGPYEQYV.

This clonotype was seen more than once but under ten times. This rearrangement joins TRBV5-5 to TRBJ2-1, with D possibly being TRBD1 (6 bases). V gave up 4 bases and J gave up 7 bases, with 9 bases separating them. This CDR3 has 12 amino acids. The germline V gene has CDR1 SGHKS and CDR2 YYEKEE (reference sequence). CDR3 loop: CASSKQGNEQFF. CDR3 DNA: TGTGCCAGCAGCAAACAGGGAAATGAGCAGTTCTTC.

This clonotype has a count of ten or more. The CDR3 DNA follows: TGTGCCAGCAGTTTAGCTGGGGTCTACACTGAAGCTTTCTTT. Translating it yields CASSLAGVYTEAFF. This chain joins TRBV12-3 or TRBV12-4 and TRBJ1-1; D gene uncertain. V was cut by 0 bases and J by 3 bases, with 8 bases left in between. This CDR3 comprises 14 residues.

The rearrangement uses TRBV12-3 or TRBV12-4 and TRBJ2-1, with D possibly matching TRBD2 (5 bases). Trimming removed 3 bases from V and 9 bases from J, with 21 bases in between. There are 16 residues in the CDR3. CDR3 loop: CASSLVGYVAGVEQFF. The CDR3 nucleotides are TGTGCCAGCAGTTTGGTTGGCTACGTGGCGGGTGTTGAGCAGTTCTTC.

The chain joins TRBV5-1 to TRBJ2-7, with 7 bases aligning to TRBD1. The J segment lost 2 bases and the V segment lost 1 base, leaving 6 bases of the junction unmatched. Germline-derived CDR1 and CDR2 are SGHRS and YFSETQ. The CDR3 consists of 15 residues. The CDR3 DNA sequence: TGCGCCAGCAGCTTGCGACAGGGAACCCCCTACGAGCAGTACTTC. Its translation is CASSLRQGTPYEQYF.

This clonotype was counted a few times. The J gene is TRBJ2-5, the V gene TRBV5-6; maybe TRBD1 (6 bases). V was pared by 1 base and J by 4 bases, with 17 bases between. CDR1 SGHDT and CDR2 YYEEEE come from the germline V gene. CDR3 length equals 16 residues. The CDR3 nucleotides are TGTGCCAGCAGCTTGCCGGGACACAAAGATTCAGAGACCCAGTACTTC. Translating it yields CASSLPGHKDSETQYF.

A few counts support this clonotype. The J gene is TRBJ2-7, the V gene TRBV20-1; D is undetermined. The CDR3 runs to 14 residues. Trimming shortened V by 3 bases and J by 0 bases, and 12 bases separated the two germline ends. Looked up from germline, CDR1 is DFQATT and CDR2 is SNEGSKA (reference sequence). Written as DNA, the CDR3 is TGCAGTGCTAGCAGTAGGGATCCCTCCTACGAGCAGTACGTC. It specifies CSASSRDPSYEQYV.

This clonotype was detected ten times or more. The chain has TRBV12-3 or TRBV12-4 and TRBJ1-1; 8 nucleotides match TRBD1. This CDR3 region has 15 residues. J was trimmed by 6 bases and V by 4 bases; bases with no gene match: 10. The CDR3 is CASSYGTGKLAEAFF. The CDR3 DNA follows: TGTGCCAGCAGTTACGGGACAGGAAAATTAGCTGAAGCTTTCTTT.

The CDR3, as DNA: TGTGCTAGTGCCCCCCAGGGAGGGAGCTCCTACGAGCAGTACTTC. Translated: CASAPQGGSSYEQYF. The rearrangement links TRBV12-5 to TRBJ2-7, with 7 bases matching TRBD2. The germline V gene has CDR1 LGHNT and CDR2 FRNRAP. V was clipped by 7 bases and J by 0 bases; unmatched bases: 9. The CDR3 runs 15 residues. Full variable domain (outside the CDR3, taken from reference TRBV12-5 and TRBJ2-7): DARVTQTPRHKVTEMGQEVTMRCQPILGHNTVFWYRQTMMQGLELLAYFRNRAPLDDSGMPKDRFSAEMPDATLATLKIQPSEPRDSAVYFCASAPQGGSSYEQYFGPGTRLTVT.

This clonotype was counted only a few times. As DNA, the CDR3 is TGTGCCACCAGTGGGTTAGCGTCGAATGAGCAGTTCTTC. Residues: CATSGLASNEQFF. The rearrangement joins TRBV24-1 to TRBJ2-1, with a weak D call TRBD2 (5 bases). CDR3 length: 13 residues. Germline CDR1 reads KGHDR; CDR2 reads SFDVKD. V was trimmed by 5 bases and J by 7 bases, leaving 11 bases between them.

This clonotype was detected only a few times. This rearrangement joins TRBV6-5 to TRBJ1-2; 7 bases line up with TRBD1. This CDR3 comprises 16 residues. Trimming took 2 bases from V and 2 from J; bases not matched to a gene: 8. Germline-derived CDR1 and CDR2 are MNHEY and SVGAGI. The CDR3 region is CASSYGGQPINYGYTF. In DNA, the CDR3 is TGTGCCAGCAGTTACGGGGGACAGCCGATAAACTATGGCTACACCTTC.

In nucleotides, the CDR3 is TGCGCCAGCAGCTTGGGACAGGGGTTTAACACCGGGGAGCTGTTTTTT. Its translation: CASSLGQGFNTGELFF. This chain connects TRBV5-1 to TRBJ2-2; 8 bases are shared with TRBD1. V lost 0 bases and J lost 2; bases outside the gene matches: 3. The CDR3 is 16 amino acids. In germline, CDR1 is SGHRS, CDR2 YFSETQ.

The chain has TRBV20-1 and TRBJ2-1; weak D call: TRBD2 (5 bases). The length of the CDR3 is 13 residues. V lost 6 bases and J lost 6, with 15 bases in between. Germline lookup yields CDR1 DFQATT and CDR2 SNEGSKA (reference sequence). The CDR3 region is CSAKLDTGNEQFF. The DNA of the CDR3 is TGCAGTGCCAAACTAGATACCGGCAATGAGCAGTTCTTC.

The gene calls are TRBV6-1 and TRBJ2-1; weak D call: TRBD1 (6 bases). V shed 8 bases and J shed 2 bases, with 16 bases lying between them. CDR1 MNHNS and CDR2 SASEGT come from the germline V gene. The CDR3 consists of 15 residues. The CDR3 sequence: CASARGVSPYNEQFF. For the CDR3, the DNA is TGTGCCAGCGCCAGGGGCGTATCTCCCTACAATGAGCAGTTCTTC.

This clonotype was observed a handful of times. The V call is TRBV9, the J call TRBJ2-1; 10 bases map to TRBD2. The CDR3 runs to 15 residues. Germline values: CDR1 SGDLS, CDR2 YYNGEE. Trimming took 3 bases from V and 8 from J; bases not matched to a gene: 8. CDR3 loop: CASSGGLAEGHEQFF. The CDR3 nucleotides read TGTGCCAGCAGCGGCGGACTAGCGGAGGGGCATGAGCAGTTCTTC.

This clonotype was seen repeatedly, ten times or more. The gene calls are TRBV24-1 and TRBJ2-1; D unclear. Germline V lookup: CDR1 KGHDR, CDR2 SFDVKD. V was pared by 4 bases and J by 8 bases, with 5 bases between. The CDR3 contains 11 residues. CDR3 bases: TGTGCCACCAGTGACCGAGATGAGCAGTTCTTC. Translated: CATSDRDEQFF.

This clonotype has only a few counts. The V gene is TRBV12-3 or TRBV12-4, the J gene TRBJ2-1; tentatively, D is TRBD1 (6 bases). The CDR3 contains 15 residues. Trimming removed 6 bases at V and 6 bases at J, with 18 bases between. The CDR3 DNA reads as TGTGCCAGCAGCGCCGCAGGGGTTGGCCCCAATGAGCAGTTCTTC. It translates to CASSAAGVGPNEQFF.

This clonotype was detected a few times. The genes are TRBV6-1 and TRBJ1-6; D not resolved. Trimming left V 9 bases short and J 5 bases short, with 11 bases between. Looked up from germline, CDR1 is MNHNS and CDR2 is SASEGT. This CDR3 region has 13 residues. The CDR3 region is CASWPSHNSPLHF. CDR3 DNA sequence: TGTGCCAGTTGGCCTAGCCATAATTCACCCCTCCACTTT.

This clonotype was observed a handful of times. The chain carries TRBV2 and TRBJ2-1; 7 bases agree with TRBD1. Per the germline V gene, CDR1 is SNHLY and CDR2 is FYNNEI. After removal of 0 bases from V and 4 bases from J, the junction contained 3 bases not matched to a gene. CDR3 length equals 15 residues. The CDR3 DNA is TGTGCCAGCAGTGAAGCAGGGACAGCTTACAATGAGCAGTTCTTC. The encoded protein is CASSEAGTAYNEQFF.

Ten or more counts support this clonotype. The gene calls are TRBV28 and TRBJ2-7, with D possibly matching TRBD1 (5 bases). CDR3 length: 13 residues. CDR1 is MDHEN and CDR2 is SYDVKM in the germline V gene. Trimming left V 6 bases short and J 3 bases short, with 12 bases between. DNA for the CDR3: TGTGCCAGCAGCCTATCACAGGACTACGAGCAGTACTTC. It encodes CASSLSQDYEQYF.

This clonotype was recorded at least ten times. V usage is TRBV12-3 or TRBV12-4 and J usage is TRBJ1-3; D remains unclear. This CDR3 is built from 16 residues. The germline V and J ends were trimmed by 5 bases and 4 bases, with 18 bases remaining between them. The CDR3 bases are TGTGCCAGCAGTCCGGCCTCCCGGGATCTAGGAAACACCATATATTTT. Translated: CASSPASRDLGNTIYF.

This clonotype appeared many times. This chain uses TRBV2 with TRBJ2-1; D unclear. The CDR3 covers 10 residues. CDR1 is SNHLY, CDR2 FYNNEI, per germline. V lost 5 bases to trimming and J lost 12 bases, with 8 bases between them. The CDR3 DNA follows: TGTGCCAGCAGTCTCCACATGCAGTTCTTC. As protein: CASSLHMQFF.